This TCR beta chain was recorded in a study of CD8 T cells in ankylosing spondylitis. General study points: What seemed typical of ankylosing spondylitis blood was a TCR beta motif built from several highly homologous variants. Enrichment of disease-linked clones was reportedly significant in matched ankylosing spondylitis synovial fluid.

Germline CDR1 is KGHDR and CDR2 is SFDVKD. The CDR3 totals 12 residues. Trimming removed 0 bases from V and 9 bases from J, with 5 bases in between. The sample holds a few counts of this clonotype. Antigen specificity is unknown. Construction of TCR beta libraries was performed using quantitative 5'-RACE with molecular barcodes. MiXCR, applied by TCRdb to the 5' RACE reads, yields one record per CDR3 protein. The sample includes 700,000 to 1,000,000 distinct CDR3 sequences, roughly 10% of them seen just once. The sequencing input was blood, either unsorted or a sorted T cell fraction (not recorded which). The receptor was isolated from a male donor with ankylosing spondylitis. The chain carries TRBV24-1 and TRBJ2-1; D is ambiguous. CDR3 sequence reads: CATSDLLAEQFF. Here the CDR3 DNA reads TGTGCCACCAGTGATTTGCTGGCTGAGCAGTTCTTC.